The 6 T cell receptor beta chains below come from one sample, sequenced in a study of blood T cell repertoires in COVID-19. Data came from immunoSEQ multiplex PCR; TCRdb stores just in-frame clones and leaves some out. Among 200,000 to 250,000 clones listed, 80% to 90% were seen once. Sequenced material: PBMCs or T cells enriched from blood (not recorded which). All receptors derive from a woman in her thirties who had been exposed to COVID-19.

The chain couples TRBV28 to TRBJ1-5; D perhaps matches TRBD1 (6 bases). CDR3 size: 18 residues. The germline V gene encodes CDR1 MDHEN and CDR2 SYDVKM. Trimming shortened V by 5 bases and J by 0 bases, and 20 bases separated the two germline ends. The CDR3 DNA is TGTGCCAGCAGTCCAGGGACACTGAGCCCATATAGCAATCAGCCCCAGCATTTT. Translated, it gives CASSPGTLSPYSNQPQHF.

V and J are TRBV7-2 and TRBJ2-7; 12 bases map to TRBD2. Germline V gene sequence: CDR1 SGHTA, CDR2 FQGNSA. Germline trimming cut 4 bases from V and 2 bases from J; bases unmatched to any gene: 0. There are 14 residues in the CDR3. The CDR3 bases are TGTGCCAGCAGCTCTAGCGGGGGGGCCTACGAGCAGTACTTC. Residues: CASSSSGGAYEQYF.

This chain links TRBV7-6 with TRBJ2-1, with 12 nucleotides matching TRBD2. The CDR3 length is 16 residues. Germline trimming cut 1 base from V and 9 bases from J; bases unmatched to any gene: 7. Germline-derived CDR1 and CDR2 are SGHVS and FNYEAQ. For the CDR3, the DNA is TGTGCCAGCAGCTTAGAACCTAGCGGGAGGGCCATTGAGCAGTTCTTC. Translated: CASSLEPSGRAIEQFF.

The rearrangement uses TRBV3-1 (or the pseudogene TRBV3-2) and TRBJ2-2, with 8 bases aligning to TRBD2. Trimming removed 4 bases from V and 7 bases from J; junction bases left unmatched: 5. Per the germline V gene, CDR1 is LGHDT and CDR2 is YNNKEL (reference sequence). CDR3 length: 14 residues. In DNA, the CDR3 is TGTGCCAGCAGCCCCCCCGGGAGGGACGGGGAGCTGTTTTTT. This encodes CASSPPGRDGELFF.

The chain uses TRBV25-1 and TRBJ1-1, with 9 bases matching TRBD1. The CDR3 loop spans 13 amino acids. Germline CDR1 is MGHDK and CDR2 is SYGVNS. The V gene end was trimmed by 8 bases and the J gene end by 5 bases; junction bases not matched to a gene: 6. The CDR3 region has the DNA TGTGCCAGCCTGGGACAGGGTCAAACTGAAGCTTTCTTT. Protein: CASLGQGQTEAFF.

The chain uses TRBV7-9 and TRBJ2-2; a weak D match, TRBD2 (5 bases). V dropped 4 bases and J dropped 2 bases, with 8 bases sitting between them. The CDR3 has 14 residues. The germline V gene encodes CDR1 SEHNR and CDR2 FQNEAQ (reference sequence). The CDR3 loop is CASSSGINTGELFF. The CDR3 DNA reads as TGTGCCAGCAGCTCCGGGATTAACACCGGGGAGCTGTTTTTT.